This section outlines one T cell receptor beta chain sequence together with its context. Its antigen is currently unknown. CDR1 and CDR2 (germline): MDHEN, SYDVKM. V lost 2 bases and J 6 bases, leaving 5 bases between the germline ends. The CDR3 sequence is 11 residues long. The data stem from a study of T cells after posttransplantation cyclophosphamide. Study results and limitations: Donor CD8+ memory clones often dominated recipient blood repertoires at later times. Recipient CMV seropositivity and CMV reactivation strongly tracked TRB clonality. Skin or GI-infiltrating T cells shared few TRB sequences with blood.

Control samples came 1 year after myeloablative marrow transplants with methotrexate plus calcineurin inhibitor. Sequenced by immunoSEQ multiplex PCR; TCRdb stores in-frame clones only, minus some. This sample carries 15,000 to 20,000 clones, roughly 85% of them seen once, and the ten largest clones take more than 25%. The rearrangement joins TRBV28 to TRBJ2-7; perhaps TRBD2 as D (5 bases). Here the sequenced sample was PBMCs, taken after allogeneic stem cell transplant with calcineurin inhibitor and methotrexate. The TCR originated in a female patient aged 18 to 29 who received an allogeneic stem cell transplant from an unrelated donor, was CMV-positive, and had acute and chronic GVHD. A share of the T cells may be of graft donor origin. CDR3 region: CASSLGSEQYF. CDR3 DNA: TGTGCCAGCAGTTTAGGGAGCGAGCAGTACTTC.